Presented here are 4 T cell receptor beta chains from one specimen sequenced in a study of spatial heterogeneity in lung cancer. Time point given: blood at routine non-recurrence follow-up after resection. TCRdb redid the calling of the 5' RACE reads with MiXCR, one entry per CDR3 protein. Of roughly 71,000 distinct CDR3 sequences listed, 8% to 9.5% are singletons. The sequencing here drew on PBMCs, taken at follow-up. Every receptor here comes from a female donor with early-stage non-small cell lung cancer.

The chain combines TRBV7-9 with TRBJ1-6; D may be TRBD1 (5 bases). The V gene lost 3 bases and the J gene lost 7 bases, with 13 bases spanning the gap. In germline, CDR1 is SEHNR, CDR2 FQNEAQ (reference sequence). This CDR3 is 15 amino acids long. This CDR3 is CASSLLGAVNSPLHF. The DNA of the CDR3 is TGTGCCAGCAGCTTGTTAGGGGCCGTAAATTCACCCCTCCACTTT.

This clonotype has at least ten counts. The genes are TRBV10-3 and TRBJ2-2; 12 positions agree with TRBD2. Per germline, CDR1 ENHRY and CDR2 SYGVKD. This CDR3 is 17 amino acids long. V shed 3 bases and J 0 bases; nucleotides not matched to a gene: 2. This CDR3 is CAISDGTSGPNTGELFF. Written as DNA, the CDR3 is TGTGCCATCAGTGATGGGACTAGCGGGCCGAACACCGGGGAGCTGTTTTTT.

This clonotype has only a few counts. The rearrangement links TRBV12-3 or TRBV12-4 to TRBJ1-5, with D unclear. This CDR3 has 14 amino acids. V was pared by 4 bases and J by 0 bases, with 7 bases between. CDR3 in amino acids: CASSYRYSNQPQHF. In DNA, the CDR3 is TGTGCCAGCAGTTACCGTTATAGCAATCAGCCCCAGCATTTT.

This clonotype was seen a few times. The rearrangement links TRBV14 to TRBJ2-3; 15 bases fit TRBD2. Germline CDR1 reads SGHDN; CDR2 reads FVKESK. CDR3 length: 17 residues. Germline trimming cut 4 bases from V and 3 bases from J; bases unmatched to any gene: 5. CDR3 residues: CASSLQGTSGRTDTQYF. In nucleotides, the CDR3 is TGTGCCAGCAGCCTCCAAGGGACTAGCGGGAGGACAGATACGCAGTATTTT. Filled out from reference TRBV14 and TRBJ2-3, the complete variable domain reads EAGVTQFPSHSVIEKGQTVTLRCDPISGHDNLYWYRRVMGKEIKFLLHFVKESKQDESGMPNNRFLAERTGGTYSTLKVQPAELEDSGVYFCASSLQGTSGRTDTQYFGPGTRLTVL.